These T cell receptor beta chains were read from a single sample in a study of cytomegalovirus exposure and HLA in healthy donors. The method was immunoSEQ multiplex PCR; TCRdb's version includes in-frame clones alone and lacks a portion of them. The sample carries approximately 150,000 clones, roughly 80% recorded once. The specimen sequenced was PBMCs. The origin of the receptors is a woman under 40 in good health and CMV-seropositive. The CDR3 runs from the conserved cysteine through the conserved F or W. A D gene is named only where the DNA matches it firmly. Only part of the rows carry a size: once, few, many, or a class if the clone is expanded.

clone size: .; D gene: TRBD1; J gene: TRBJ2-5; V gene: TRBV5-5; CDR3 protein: CASSQWDSKETQYF; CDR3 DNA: TGTGCCAGCAGCCAATGGGACAGCAAAGAGACCCAGTACTTC
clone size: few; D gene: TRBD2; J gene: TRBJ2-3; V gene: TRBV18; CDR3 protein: CASSGGTPGTDTQYF; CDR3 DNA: TGTGCCAGCTCGGGGGGGACTCCCGGCACAGATACGCAGTATTTT
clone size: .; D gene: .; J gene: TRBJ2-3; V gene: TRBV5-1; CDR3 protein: CASSLMARFDTDTQYF; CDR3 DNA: TGCGCCAGCAGCTTGATGGCCCGATTCGACACAGATACGCAGTATTTT
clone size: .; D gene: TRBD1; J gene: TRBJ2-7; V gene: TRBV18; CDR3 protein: CASSPATGQQYEQYF; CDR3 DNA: TGTGCCAGCTCACCAGCGACGGGACAGCAGTACGAGCAGTACTTC
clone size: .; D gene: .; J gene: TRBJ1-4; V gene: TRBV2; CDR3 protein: CASSEQGVATNEKLFF; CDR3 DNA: TGTGCCAGCAGTGAACAGGGCGTTGCAACTAATGAAAAACTGTTTTTT
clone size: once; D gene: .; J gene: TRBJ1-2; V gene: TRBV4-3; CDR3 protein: CASSQVGGAGGYTF; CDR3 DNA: TGCGCCAGCAGCCAAGTGGGGGGGGCTGGCGGCTACACCTTC
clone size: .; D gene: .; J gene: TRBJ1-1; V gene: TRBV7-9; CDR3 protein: CASSPRGGAEAFF; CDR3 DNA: TGTGCCAGCAGCCCGAGAGGGGGGGCTGAAGCTTTCTTT
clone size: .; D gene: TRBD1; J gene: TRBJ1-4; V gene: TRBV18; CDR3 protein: CASSLSQGDEKLFF; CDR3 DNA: TGTGCCAGCTCATTGTCACAGGGGGATGAAAAACTGTTTTTT
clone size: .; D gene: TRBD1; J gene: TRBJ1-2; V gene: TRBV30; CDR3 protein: CASLGQAPYGYTF; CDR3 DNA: TGTGCCTCTCTCGGACAGGCACCCTATGGCTACACCTTC
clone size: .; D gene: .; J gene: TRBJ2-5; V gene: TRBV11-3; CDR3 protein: CASSDMTRAPETQYF; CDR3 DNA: TGTGCCAGCAGCGACATGACTAGGGCTCCGGAGACCCAGTACTTC
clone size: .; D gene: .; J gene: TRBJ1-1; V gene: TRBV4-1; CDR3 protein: CASSPGPPRRMNTEAFF; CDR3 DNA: TGCGCCAGCAGCCCAGGGCCGCCGAGACGTATGAACACTGAAGCTTTCTTT
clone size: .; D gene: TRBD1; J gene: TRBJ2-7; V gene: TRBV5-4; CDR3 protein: CASSLGTGGAYEQYF; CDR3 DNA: TGTGCCAGCAGCTTAGGGACAGGGGGGGCCTACGAGCAGTACTTC
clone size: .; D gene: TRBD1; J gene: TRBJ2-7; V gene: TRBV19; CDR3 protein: CASTRDREGSYEQYF; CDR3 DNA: TGTGCCAGTACCCGAGACAGGGAAGGAAGCTACGAGCAGTACTTC
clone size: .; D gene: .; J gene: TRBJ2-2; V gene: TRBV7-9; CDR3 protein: CAGATGGELFF; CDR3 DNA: TGTGCCGGGGCCACGGGCGGGGAGCTGTTTTTT
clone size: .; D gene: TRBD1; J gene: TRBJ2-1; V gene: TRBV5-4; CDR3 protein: CASSSDRGAINEQFF; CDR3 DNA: TGTGCCAGCAGTTCCGACAGGGGGGCAATCAATGAGCAGTTCTTC
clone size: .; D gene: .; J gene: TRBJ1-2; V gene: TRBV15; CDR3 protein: CATSRAEGTITYGYTF; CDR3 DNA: TGTGCCACCAGCAGAGCCGAGGGCACTATTACCTATGGCTACACCTTC
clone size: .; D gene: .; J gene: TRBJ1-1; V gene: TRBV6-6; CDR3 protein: CASSYSTVSTEAFF; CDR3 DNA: TGTGCCAGCAGTTACTCCACAGTATCCACTGAAGCTTTCTTT
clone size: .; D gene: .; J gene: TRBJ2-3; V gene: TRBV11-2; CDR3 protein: CASSLDLTDTQYF; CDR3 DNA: TGTGCCAGCAGCTTAGACCTAACAGATACGCAGTATTTT
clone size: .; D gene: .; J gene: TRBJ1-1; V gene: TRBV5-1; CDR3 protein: CASSSEGNTEAFF; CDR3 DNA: TGCGCCAGCAGCTCGGAGGGGAACACTGAAGCTTTCTTT
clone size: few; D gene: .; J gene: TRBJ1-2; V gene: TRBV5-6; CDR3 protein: CASSLAGDYGYTF; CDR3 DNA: TGTGCCAGCAGCTTGGCAGGGGACTATGGCTACACCTTC
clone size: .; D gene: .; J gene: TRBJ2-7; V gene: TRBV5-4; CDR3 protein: CASSRLGGSSYEQYF; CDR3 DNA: TGTGCCAGCAGCCGCCTTGGGGGGAGTTCCTACGAGCAGTACTTC
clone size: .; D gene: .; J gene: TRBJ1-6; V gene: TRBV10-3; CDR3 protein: CAIRDARGVNSPLHF; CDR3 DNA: TGTGCCATCAGGGACGCCAGGGGCGTGAATTCACCCCTCCACTTT
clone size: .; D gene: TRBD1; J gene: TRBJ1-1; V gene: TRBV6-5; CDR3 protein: CASSYTGTGWTEAFF; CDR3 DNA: TGTGCCAGCAGTTATACCGGGACAGGGTGGACTGAAGCTTTCTTT
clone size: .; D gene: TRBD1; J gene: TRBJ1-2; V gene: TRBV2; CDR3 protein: CASSPGTGYGYTF; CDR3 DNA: TGTGCCAGCAGTCCCGGGACAGGATATGGCTACACCTTC
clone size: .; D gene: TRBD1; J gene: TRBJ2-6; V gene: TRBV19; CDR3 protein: CASSYTGGSSGANVLTF; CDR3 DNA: TGTGCCAGTAGTTACACAGGGGGCAGCTCTGGGGCCAACGTCCTGACTTTC
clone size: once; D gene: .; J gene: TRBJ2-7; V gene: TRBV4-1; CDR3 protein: CASSQVDSSYEQYF; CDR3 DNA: TGCGCCAGCAGCCAAGTAGACAGCTCCTACGAGCAGTACTTC
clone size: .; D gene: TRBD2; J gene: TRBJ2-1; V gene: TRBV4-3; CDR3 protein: CASSRFGASGGYNEQFF; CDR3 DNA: TGCGCCAGCAGCCGATTTGGGGCTAGCGGGGGTTACAATGAGCAGTTCTTC
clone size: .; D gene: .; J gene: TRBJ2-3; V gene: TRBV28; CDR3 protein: CASSIREQGRRGGTDTQYF; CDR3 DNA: TGTGCCAGCAGTATCAGGGAACAGGGACGACGGGGTGGCACAGATACGCAGTATTTT
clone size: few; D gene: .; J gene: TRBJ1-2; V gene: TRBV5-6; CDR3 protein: CASSFERRYGYTF; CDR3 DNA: TGTGCCAGCAGCTTTGAGCGGAGATATGGCTACACCTTC
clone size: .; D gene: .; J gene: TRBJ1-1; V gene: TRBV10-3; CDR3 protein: CAISEKGQNTEAFF; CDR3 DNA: TGTGCCATCAGTGAGAAGGGACAGAACACTGAAGCTTTCTTT
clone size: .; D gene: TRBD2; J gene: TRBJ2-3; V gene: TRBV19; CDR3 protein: CASVERGGRTDTQYF; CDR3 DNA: TGTGCCAGTGTTGAGCGGGGGGGGCGCACAGATACGCAGTATTTT
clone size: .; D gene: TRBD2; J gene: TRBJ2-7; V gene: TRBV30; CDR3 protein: CAWNGARTSGGAYEQYF; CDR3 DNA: TGTGCCTGGAATGGTGCGCGGACTAGCGGGGGGGCCTACGAGCAGTACTTC
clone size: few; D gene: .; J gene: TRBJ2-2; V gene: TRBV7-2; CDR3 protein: CASSSYPGGGGYTGELFF; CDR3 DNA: TGTGCCAGCAGCTCGTACCCTGGGGGTGGGGGGTACACCGGGGAGCTGTTTTTT
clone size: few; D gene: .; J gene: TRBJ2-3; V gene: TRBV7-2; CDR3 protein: CASSPRRDTNSQRHTQYF; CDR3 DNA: TGTGCCAGCAGCCCCCGCCGGGACACAAATTCCCAACGTCATACGCAGTATTTT
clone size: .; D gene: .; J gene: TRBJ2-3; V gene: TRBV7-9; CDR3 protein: CASSPRTGTDTQYF; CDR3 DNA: TGTGCCAGCAGCCCTAGGACAGGCACAGATACGCAGTATTTT
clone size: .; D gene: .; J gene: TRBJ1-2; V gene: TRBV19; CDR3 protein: CASSIDGGGIAYGYTF; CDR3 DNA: TGTGCCAGTAGTATAGACGGCGGGGGAATTGCCTATGGCTACACCTTC
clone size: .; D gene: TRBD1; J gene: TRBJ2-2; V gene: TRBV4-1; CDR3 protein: CASSPPDRGNTGELFF; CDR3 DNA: TGCGCCAGCAGCCCCCCTGACAGGGGTAACACCGGGGAGCTGTTTTTT
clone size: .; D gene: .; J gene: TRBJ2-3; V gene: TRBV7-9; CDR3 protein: CASSFRRVTGVRTDTQYF; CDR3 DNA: TGTGCCAGCAGCTTCCGACGAGTGACAGGCGTCCGCACAGATACGCAGTATTTT
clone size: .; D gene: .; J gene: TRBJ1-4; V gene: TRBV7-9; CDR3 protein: CSSSMTVFGFPEKLFF; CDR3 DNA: TGTTCCAGCAGCATGACAGTCTTCGGATTCCCTGAAAAACTGTTTTTT
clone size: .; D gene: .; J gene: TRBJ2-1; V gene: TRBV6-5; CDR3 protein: CASSSTGNSYNEQFF; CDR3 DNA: TGTGCCAGCAGTTCCACAGGGAATTCCTACAATGAGCAGTTCTTC
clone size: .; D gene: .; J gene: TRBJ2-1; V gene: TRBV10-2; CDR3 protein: CATCGIDLRDEQFF; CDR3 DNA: TGCGCCACCTGTGGTATAGATCTCAGGGATGAGCAGTTCTTC
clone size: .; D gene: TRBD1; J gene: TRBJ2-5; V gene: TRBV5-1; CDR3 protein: CASSTGTGRETQYF; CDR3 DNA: TGCGCCAGCAGCACCGGGACAGGGCGAGAGACCCAGTACTTC
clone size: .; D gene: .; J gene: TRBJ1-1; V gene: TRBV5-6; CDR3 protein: CASSLAVTNEAFF; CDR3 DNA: TGTGCCAGCAGCTTGGCAGTCACCAACGAAGCTTTCTTT
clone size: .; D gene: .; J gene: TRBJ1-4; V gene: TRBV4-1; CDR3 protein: CASSPSGEKLFF; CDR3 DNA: TGCGCCAGCAGCCCCTCTGGCGAAAAACTGTTTTTT
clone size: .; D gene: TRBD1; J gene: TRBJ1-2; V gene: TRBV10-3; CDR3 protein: CAISESTGRYTF; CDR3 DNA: TGTGCCATCAGTGAGTCGACAGGGCGCTACACCTTC